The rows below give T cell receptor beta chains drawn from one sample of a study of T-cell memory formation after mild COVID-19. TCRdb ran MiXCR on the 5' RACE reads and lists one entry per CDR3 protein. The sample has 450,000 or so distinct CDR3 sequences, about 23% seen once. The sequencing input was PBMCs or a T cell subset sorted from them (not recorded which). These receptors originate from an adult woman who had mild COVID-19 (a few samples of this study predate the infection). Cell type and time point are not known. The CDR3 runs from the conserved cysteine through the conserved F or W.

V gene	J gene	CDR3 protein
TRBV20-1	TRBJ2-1	CSAPHNEQFF
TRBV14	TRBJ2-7	CASSPDISYEQYF
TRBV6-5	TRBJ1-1	CASSRWPEAFF
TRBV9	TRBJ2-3	CASTGGNQDTQYF
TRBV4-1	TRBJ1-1	CASSLRDRYTEAFF
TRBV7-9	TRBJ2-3	CASSLSSEVTDTQYF
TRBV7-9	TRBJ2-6	CASSPGLAGEYFSGANVLTF
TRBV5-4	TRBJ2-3	CASSLEVVADTQYF
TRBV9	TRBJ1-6	CASSPRSGGQGGNSPLHF
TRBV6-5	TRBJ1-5	CASRKDRRNQPQHF
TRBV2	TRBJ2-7	CASRTPLAGVTYEQYF
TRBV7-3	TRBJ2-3	CASSLSLGGGDTQYF
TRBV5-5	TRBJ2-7	CASSLAGTGFYEQYF
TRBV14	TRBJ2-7	CASSSRGGEIEQYF
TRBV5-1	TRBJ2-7	CASRSGSEQYF
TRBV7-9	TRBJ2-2	CASSLGAWMAGELFF
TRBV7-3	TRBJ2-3	CASSLQGAGADTQYF
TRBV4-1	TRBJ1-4	CASSLEQGATNEKLFF
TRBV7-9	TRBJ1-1	CASSLDIRNGAFF
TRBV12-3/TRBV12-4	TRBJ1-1	CASSFRGQGAPMGTEAFF
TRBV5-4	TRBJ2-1	CASSLSSSGVSYNEQFF
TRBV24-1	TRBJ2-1	CATSGTSGRQNEQFF
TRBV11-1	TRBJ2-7	CASSLRWTGVYEQYF
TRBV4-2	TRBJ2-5	CASSHLGGQETQYF
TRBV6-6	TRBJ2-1	CASSSPDGDGYEQFF
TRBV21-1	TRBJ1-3	CASPRDRGSYSGNTIYF
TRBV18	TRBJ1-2	CASSPEGTNYGYTF
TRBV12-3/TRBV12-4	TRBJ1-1	CASSLAGDAEAFF
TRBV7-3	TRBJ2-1	CASSVKQVRPPSYNEQFF
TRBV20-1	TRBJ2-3	CSAYSGLVTDTQYF
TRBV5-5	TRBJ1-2	CASSLGPVGTPMDGYTF
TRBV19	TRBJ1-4	CASSIVRGEKLFF
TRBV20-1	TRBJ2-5	CSARRGHQETQYF
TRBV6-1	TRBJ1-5	CASSGTGSGYSNQTQHF
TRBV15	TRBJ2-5	CATSRQYQVQGIRETQYF
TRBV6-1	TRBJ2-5	CASSESRGREETQYF
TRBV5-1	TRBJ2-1	CASSLEAGGMNEQFF
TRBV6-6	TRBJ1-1	CASSPGGGSVTEAFF
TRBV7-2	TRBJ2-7	CASSFAGLQSYEQYF
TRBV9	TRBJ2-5	CASSDSGLGETQYF
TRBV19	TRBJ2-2	CASSIWTSNTGELFF
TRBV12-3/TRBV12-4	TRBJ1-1	CASSRDRANTEAFF
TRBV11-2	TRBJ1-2	CASSLTTVGYTF
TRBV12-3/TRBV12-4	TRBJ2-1	CASSRTGGGNEQFF
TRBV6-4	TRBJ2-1	CASSDSGGRNEQFF
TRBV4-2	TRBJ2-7	CASSQEDRGFYEQYF
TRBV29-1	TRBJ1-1	CSVGKGIRNTEAFF
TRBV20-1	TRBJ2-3	CSARELLAGVTDTQYF
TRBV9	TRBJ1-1	CASSISRQGGTEAFF
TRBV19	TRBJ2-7	CASSWDRGLNYEQYF
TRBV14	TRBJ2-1	CASSRGILRSSYNEQFF
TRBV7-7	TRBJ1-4	CASSATALKGEKLFF
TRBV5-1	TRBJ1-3	CASSFGIDSGNTIYF
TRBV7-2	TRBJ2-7	CASSLQLSSYEQYF
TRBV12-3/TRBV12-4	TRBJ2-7	CASSFWDRVYYEQYF